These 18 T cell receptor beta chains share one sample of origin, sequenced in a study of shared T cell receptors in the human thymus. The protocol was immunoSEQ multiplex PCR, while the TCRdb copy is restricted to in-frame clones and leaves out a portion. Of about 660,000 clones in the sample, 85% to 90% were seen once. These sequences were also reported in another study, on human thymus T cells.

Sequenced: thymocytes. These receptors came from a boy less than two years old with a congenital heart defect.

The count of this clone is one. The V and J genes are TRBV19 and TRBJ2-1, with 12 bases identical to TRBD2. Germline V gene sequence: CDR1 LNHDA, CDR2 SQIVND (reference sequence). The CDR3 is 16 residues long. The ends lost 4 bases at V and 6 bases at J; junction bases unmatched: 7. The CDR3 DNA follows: TGTGCCAGTAGTAACTCCGGACTAGCGGGAATCAATGAGCAGTTCTTC. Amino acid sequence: CASSNSGLAGINEQFF. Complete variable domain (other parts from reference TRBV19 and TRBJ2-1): DGGITQSPKYLFRKEGQNVTLSCEQNLNHDAMYWYRQDPGQGLRLIYYSQIVNDFQKGDIAEGYSVSREKKESFPLTVTSAQKNPTAFYLCASSNSGLAGINEQFFGPGTRLTVL.

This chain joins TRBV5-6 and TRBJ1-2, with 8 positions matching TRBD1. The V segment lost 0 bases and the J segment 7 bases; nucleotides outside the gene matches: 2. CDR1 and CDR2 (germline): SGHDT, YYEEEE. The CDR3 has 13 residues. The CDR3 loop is CASSLETGVGYTF. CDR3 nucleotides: TGTGCCAGCAGCTTGGAGACAGGGGTTGGCTACACCTTC.

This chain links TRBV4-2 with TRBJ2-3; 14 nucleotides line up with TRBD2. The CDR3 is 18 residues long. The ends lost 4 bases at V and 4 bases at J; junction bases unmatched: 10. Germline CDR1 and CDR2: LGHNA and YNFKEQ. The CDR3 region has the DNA TGTGCCAGCAGCCGCGGGACTAGCGGGAGAAGGGTCGCAGATACGCAGTATTTT. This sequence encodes CASSRGTSGRRVADTQYF.

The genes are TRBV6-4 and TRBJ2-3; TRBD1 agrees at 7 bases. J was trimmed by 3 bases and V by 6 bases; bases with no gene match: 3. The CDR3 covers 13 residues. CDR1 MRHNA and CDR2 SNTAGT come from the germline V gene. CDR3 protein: CASRRQGTDTQYF. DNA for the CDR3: TGTGCCAGCAGACGACAGGGAACAGATACGCAGTATTTT.

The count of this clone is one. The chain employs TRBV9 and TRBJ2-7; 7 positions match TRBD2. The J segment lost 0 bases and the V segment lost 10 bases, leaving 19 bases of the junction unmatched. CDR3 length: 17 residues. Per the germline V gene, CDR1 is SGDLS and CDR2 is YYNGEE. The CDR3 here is CASRPRGGDARSYEQYF. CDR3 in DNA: TGTGCCTCGAGGCCCCGGGGAGGGGACGCCCGCTCCTACGAGCAGTACTTC.

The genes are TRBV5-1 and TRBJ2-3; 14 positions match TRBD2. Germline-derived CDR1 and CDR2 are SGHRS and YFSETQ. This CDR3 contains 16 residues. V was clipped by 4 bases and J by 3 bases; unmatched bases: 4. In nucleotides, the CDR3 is TGCGCCAGCAGCGGACGGACTAGCGGGAGGACAGATACGCAGTATTTT. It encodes CASSGRTSGRTDTQYF.

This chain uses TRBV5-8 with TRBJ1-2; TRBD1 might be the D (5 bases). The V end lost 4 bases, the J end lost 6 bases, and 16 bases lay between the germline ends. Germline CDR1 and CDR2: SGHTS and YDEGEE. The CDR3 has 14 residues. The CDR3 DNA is TGTGCCAGCAGCCGATTGGGGGGGAAGAATGGCTACACCTTC. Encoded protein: CASSRLGGKNGYTF. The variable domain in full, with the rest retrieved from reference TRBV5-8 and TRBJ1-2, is EAGVTQSPTHLIKTRGQQATLRCSPISGHTSVYWYQQALGLGLQFLLWYDEGEERNRGNFPPRFSGRQFPNYSSELNVNALELEDSALYLCASSRLGGKNGYTFGSGTRLTVV.

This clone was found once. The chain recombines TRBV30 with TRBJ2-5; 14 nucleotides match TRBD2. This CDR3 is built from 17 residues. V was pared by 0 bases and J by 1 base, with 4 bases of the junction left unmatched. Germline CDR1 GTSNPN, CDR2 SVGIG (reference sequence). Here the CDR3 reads CAWSVQTSGRGQETQYF. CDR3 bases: TGTGCCTGGAGTGTACAGACTAGCGGGAGGGGCCAAGAGACCCAGTACTTC.

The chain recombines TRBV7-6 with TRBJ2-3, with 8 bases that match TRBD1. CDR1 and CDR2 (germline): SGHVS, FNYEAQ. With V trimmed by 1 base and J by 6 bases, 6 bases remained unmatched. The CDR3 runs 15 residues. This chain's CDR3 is CASSLGGRGPDTQYF. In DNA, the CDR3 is TGTGCCAGCAGCTTAGGTGGCAGGGGGCCTGATACGCAGTATTTT.

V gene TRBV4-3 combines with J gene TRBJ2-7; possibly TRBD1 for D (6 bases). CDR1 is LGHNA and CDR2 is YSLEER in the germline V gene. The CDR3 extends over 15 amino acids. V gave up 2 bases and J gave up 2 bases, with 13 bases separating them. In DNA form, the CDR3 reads TGCGCCAGCAGCCAAACCCCAGGGGAAACCTACGAGCAGTACTTC. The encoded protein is CASSQTPGETYEQYF.

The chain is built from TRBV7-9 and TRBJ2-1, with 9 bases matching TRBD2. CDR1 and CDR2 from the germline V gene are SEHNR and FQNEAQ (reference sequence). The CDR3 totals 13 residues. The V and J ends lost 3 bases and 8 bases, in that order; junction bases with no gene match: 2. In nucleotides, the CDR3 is TGTGCCAGCAGCTTCAAGCGGGAGGATGAGCAGTTCTTC. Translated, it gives CASSFKREDEQFF.

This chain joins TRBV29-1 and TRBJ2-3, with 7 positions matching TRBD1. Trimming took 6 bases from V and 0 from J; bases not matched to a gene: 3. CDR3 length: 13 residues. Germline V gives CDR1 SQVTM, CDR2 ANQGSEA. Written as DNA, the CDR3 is TGCAGCGTGGGGACAGATAGCACAGATACGCAGTATTTT. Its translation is CSVGTDSTDTQYF.

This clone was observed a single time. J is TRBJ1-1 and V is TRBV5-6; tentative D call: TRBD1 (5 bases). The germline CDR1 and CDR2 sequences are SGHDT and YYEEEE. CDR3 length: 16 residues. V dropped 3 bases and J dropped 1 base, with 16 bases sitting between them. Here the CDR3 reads CASSSSGTQGNTEAFF. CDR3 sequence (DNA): TGTGCCAGCAGCTCCAGCGGGACTCAGGGGAACACTGAAGCTTTCTTT.

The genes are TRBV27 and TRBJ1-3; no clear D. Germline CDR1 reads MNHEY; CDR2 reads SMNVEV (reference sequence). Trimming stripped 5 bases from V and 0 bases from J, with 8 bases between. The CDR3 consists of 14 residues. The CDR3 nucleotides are TGTGCCAGCAGTAAAACCGGCTCTGGAAACACCATATATTTT. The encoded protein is CASSKTGSGNTIYF.

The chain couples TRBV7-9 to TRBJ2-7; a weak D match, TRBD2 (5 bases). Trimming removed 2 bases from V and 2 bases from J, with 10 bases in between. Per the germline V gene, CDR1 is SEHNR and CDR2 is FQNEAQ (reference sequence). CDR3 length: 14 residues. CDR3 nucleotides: TGTGCCAGCAGCTTATTCCAGCGGACCTACGAGCAGTACTTC. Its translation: CASSLFQRTYEQYF.

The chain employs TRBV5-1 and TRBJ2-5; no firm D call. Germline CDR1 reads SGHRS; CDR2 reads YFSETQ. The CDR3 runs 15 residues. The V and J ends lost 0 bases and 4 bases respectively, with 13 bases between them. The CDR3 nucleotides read TGCGCCAGCAGCTTGGCCGGTACTGCCCTAGAGACCCAGTACTTC. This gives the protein CASSLAGTALETQYF.

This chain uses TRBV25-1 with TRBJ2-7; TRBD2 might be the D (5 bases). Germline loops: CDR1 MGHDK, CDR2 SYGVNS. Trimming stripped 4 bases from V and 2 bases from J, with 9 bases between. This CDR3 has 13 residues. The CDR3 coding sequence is TGTGCCAGCAGTGCCGGGGTAACCTACGAGCAGTACTTC. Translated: CASSAGVTYEQYF.

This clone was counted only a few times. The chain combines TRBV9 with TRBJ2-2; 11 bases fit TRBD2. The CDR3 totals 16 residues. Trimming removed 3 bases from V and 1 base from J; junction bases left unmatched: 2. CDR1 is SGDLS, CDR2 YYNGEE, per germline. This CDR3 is CASSETSGENTGELFF. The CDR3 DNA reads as TGTGCCAGCAGCGAGACTAGCGGGGAGAACACCGGGGAGCTGTTTTTT. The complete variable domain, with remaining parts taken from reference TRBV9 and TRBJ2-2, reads DSGVTQTPKHLITATGQRVTLRCSPRSGDLSVYWYQQSLDQGLQFLIQYYNGEERAKGNILERFSAQQFPDLHSELNLSSLELGDSALYFCASSETSGENTGELFFGEGSRLTVL.